This passage covers 16 T cell receptor beta chains from one sample sequenced in a study of blood T cell repertoires in COVID-19. Sequenced by immunoSEQ multiplex PCR; TCRdb stores in-frame clones only, minus some. The sample includes about 58,000 clones, about 84% seen only once; the top ten take roughly 4.5%. Sequenced: peripheral blood. These receptors all come from a man aged 40-55 years with active COVID-19.

V is TRBV11-3 and J is TRBJ2-7; a possible D gene is TRBD1 (5 bases). Germline V gene lookup returns CDR1 SGHNT and CDR2 YENEEA. Deletions cut 2 bases from V and 5 bases from J, with 13 bases between. The CDR3 covers 14 residues. CDR3 nucleotides: TGTGCCAGCAGCTTATTTACCGACAGTGACGAGCAGTACTTC. Amino acid sequence: CASSLFTDSDEQYF.

V usage is TRBV6-5 and J usage is TRBJ2-2; 8 positions match TRBD2. V lost 6 bases, J lost 4 bases, and 7 bases stayed unmatched. The length of the CDR3 is 15 residues. Germline values: CDR1 MNHEY, CDR2 SVGAGI. The CDR3 coding sequence is TGTGCCAGCAGGTTTATAGCGGGGACCACCGGGGAGCTGTTTTTT. This codes for CASRFIAGTTGELFF.

This clone was observed once. The chain combines TRBV7-9 with TRBJ2-7; 9 bases are a match to TRBD1. Germline CDR1 reads SEHNR; CDR2 reads FQNEAQ (reference sequence). This CDR3 contains 16 residues. V shed 0 bases, J shed 5 bases, and the junction held 8 bases outside the gene matches. DNA for the CDR3: TGTGCCAGCAGCTTAGCGCGCAGGACAGGGGCCCACGAGCAGTACTTC. The encoded protein is CASSLARRTGAHEQYF.

The chain employs TRBV10-1 and TRBJ2-7, with a weak D call TRBD1 (5 bases). V was cut by 2 bases and J by 3 bases, with 11 bases left in between. This CDR3 is built from 14 residues. Germline CDR1 and CDR2: WNHNN and SYGVQD (reference sequence). The CDR3 DNA follows: TGCGCCAGCAGTGAGGGTAGGGGAATCTACGAGCAGTACTTC. Its protein product is CASSEGRGIYEQYF.

This chain connects TRBV19 to TRBJ1-2; weak D call: TRBD1 (5 bases). Germline CDR1 reads LNHDA; CDR2 reads SQIVND (reference sequence). The CDR3 is made up of 14 amino acids. With 8 bases removed from V and 0 bases from J, the gap between germline ends came to 13 bases. CDR3 residues: CASGKGLANYGYTF. In DNA form, the CDR3 reads TGTGCCAGTGGAAAGGGGTTAGCTAACTATGGCTACACCTTC.

This chain connects TRBV18 to TRBJ2-1, with D unresolved. Germline loops: CDR1 KGHSH, CDR2 LQKENI. V shed 2 bases and J shed 7 bases, with 15 bases lying between them. The CDR3 sequence is 15 residues long. The CDR3: CASSPGPPLVNEQFF. The DNA of the CDR3 is TGTGCCAGCTCACCAGGGCCCCCGTTAGTGAATGAGCAGTTCTTC.

This sequence joins TRBV19 and TRBJ2-1, with D uncertain. The germline CDR1 and CDR2 sequences are LNHDA and SQIVND (reference sequence). The ends were cut back, 7 bases at V and 0 bases at J, with 10 bases in the middle. The CDR3 has 14 residues. For the CDR3, the DNA is TGTGCCAGTAAGTTTGCGAGCTCCTACAATGAGCAGTTCTTC. As protein: CASKFASSYNEQFF. The complete variable domain, with remaining parts taken from reference TRBV19 and TRBJ2-1, reads DGGITQSPKYLFRKEGQNVTLSCEQNLNHDAMYWYRQDPGQGLRLIYYSQIVNDFQKGDIAEGYSVSREKKESFPLTVTSAQKNPTAFYLCASKFASSYNEQFFGPGTRLTVL.

The CDR3 here is CASSRLAGFTDTQYF. DNA of the CDR3: TGTGCCAGCAGCCGACTAGCGGGGTTCACAGATACGCAGTATTTT. V and J are TRBV9 and TRBJ2-3; 11 nucleotides agree with TRBD2. V was clipped by 4 bases and J by 2 bases; unmatched bases: 3. Germline V lookup: CDR1 SGDLS, CDR2 YYNGEE. CDR3 length: 15 residues.

The chain is built from TRBV2 and TRBJ2-5; 8 positions agree with TRBD1. The CDR3 is 14 residues long. CDR1 is SNHLY, CDR2 FYNNEI, per germline. V was pared by 4 bases and J by 4 bases, with 5 bases of the junction left unmatched. CDR3 DNA: TGTGCCAGCAGTGTTGACAGGGGAGGAGAGACCCAGTACTTC. Translated, it gives CASSVDRGGETQYF.

V and J are TRBV7-3 and TRBJ1-1; TRBD1 matches at 7 bases. The germline V gene has CDR1 SGHTA and CDR2 FQGTGA. This CDR3 has 14 amino acids. V lost 5 bases, J lost 5 bases, and 8 bases stayed unmatched. CDR3 bases: TGTGCCAGCAGCCCGACAGGGCTGGGGACTGAAGCTTTCTTT. It translates to CASSPTGLGTEAFF.

This chain joins TRBV27 and TRBJ2-2; D is undetermined. The germline V gene has CDR1 MNHEY and CDR2 SMNVEV (reference sequence). This CDR3 has 14 amino acids. V shed 3 bases and J shed 3 bases, with 8 bases lying between them. The CDR3: CASSFGQYTGELFF. In DNA, the CDR3 is TGTGCCAGCAGTTTTGGGCAGTACACCGGGGAGCTGTTTTTT.

This clone was seen just once. The chain employs TRBV5-4 and TRBJ2-7; D is uncertain. CDR1 is SGHNT, CDR2 YYREEE, per germline (reference sequence). V lost 4 bases and J lost 7, with 9 bases in between. CDR3 length equals 11 residues. The CDR3 loop is CASSRSAEQYF. The CDR3, as DNA: TGTGCCAGCAGCCGATCTGCGGAGCAGTACTTC.

V gene TRBV21-1 combines with J gene TRBJ2-7; TRBD2 is the table's D call, not checked against the DNA. TRBV21-1 is tagged as a pseudogene. This CDR3 is built from 16 residues. CDR3 loop: CASGRALPRLVYEQYF. CDR3 DNA: TGTGCCAGTGGGAGGGCCCTTCCCCGACTGGTATACGAGCAGTACTTC.

The chain has TRBV6-5 and TRBJ1-1; 10 bases agree with TRBD1. Germline CDR1 and CDR2: MNHEY and SVGAGI. The V gene end was trimmed by 6 bases and the J gene end by 4 bases; junction bases not matched to a gene: 8. The CDR3 sequence is 15 residues long. The CDR3 coding sequence is TGTGCCAGCAGCCGGGACAGGGGTAAAGGCACTGAAGCTTTCTTT. This gives the protein CASSRDRGKGTEAFF.

This clone came up once. The chain uses TRBV6-5 and TRBJ2-1; perhaps TRBD2 as D (5 bases). The germline V gene encodes CDR1 MNHEY and CDR2 SVGAGI. This CDR3 has 14 amino acids. V lost 7 bases and J 9 bases, leaving 19 bases between the germline ends. CDR3 residues: CASTLSRASGEQFF. The CDR3 nucleotides read TGTGCCAGCACCCTATCGCGGGCTTCCGGTGAGCAGTTCTTC.

This clone was recorded once. The V and J genes are TRBV5-4 and TRBJ2-1, with TRBD2 matching over 15 bases. The V gene end was trimmed by 3 bases and the J gene end by 7 bases; junction bases not matched to a gene: 11. Germline loops: CDR1 SGHNT, CDR2 YYREEE (reference sequence). This CDR3 region has 18 residues. The CDR3 nucleotides read TGTGCCAGCAGCTCGGGGGGACTAGCGGGAGGAAGTAGGAATGAGCAGTTCTTC. Translation gives CASSSGGLAGGSRNEQFF.